This TCR beta chain was observed in a study of blood T cell repertoires in COVID-19. This clone came up many times. The assay was immunoSEQ multiplex PCR, and TCRdb's table has in-frame clones only and misses some. The repertoire holds about 57,000 clones, 82% seen once, with roughly 22% in the top ten. CDR3 length equals 15 residues. The chain has TRBV21-1 and TRBJ1-1. TRBV21-1 is a pseudogene. Sequences were obtained from peripheral blood. This TCR was sampled from a woman in her fifties or sixties with acute or convalescent COVID-19. CDR3 nucleotide sequence: TGTGCCAGCACCGCAACGGGGGGGGAGGGCTGTGAAGCTTTCTTT. This encodes CASTATGGEGCEAFF.